A single sample gave rise to the 11 T cell receptor beta chains below, sequenced in a study of Ad26.COV2.S vaccination and SARS-CoV-2 variants. The method was immunoSEQ multiplex PCR; TCRdb's version includes in-frame clones alone and lacks a portion of them. Of around 340,000 clones in the sample, around 89% were seen once. The treatment denotes: about 20 received Ad26.COV2.S at low or high dose, single or two shots; several received placebo; per-sample allocation not given. Sampling was performed 63 days after the first vaccine or placebo injection. The material sequenced was peripheral blood, taken in a trial of Ad26.COV2.S vaccine versus placebo. The receptors come from a person aged 18-60 years who received the Ad26.COV2.S COVID-19 vaccine or a placebo.

The chain recombines TRBV24-1 with TRBJ2-5; D is unresolved. CDR3 length: 15 residues. V was pared by 3 bases and J by 2 bases, with 12 bases between. CDR1 and CDR2 (germline): KGHDR, SFDVKD. DNA of the CDR3: TGTGCCACCAGTGATAATTCCGGGTTACAAGAGACCCAGTACTTC. Its protein product is CATSDNSGLQETQYF.

The rearrangement links TRBV19 to TRBJ2-1; the match to TRBD1 covers 10 bases. Losses at the gene ends were 5 bases for V and 8 bases for J; bases not matched to a gene: 6. This CDR3 region has 14 residues. Germline lookup yields CDR1 LNHDA and CDR2 SQIVND (reference sequence). CDR3 DNA: TGTGCCAGTAGTCCGGGACAGGGGTTCGATGAGCAGTTCTTC. Its translation: CASSPGQGFDEQFF.

The chain couples TRBV2 to TRBJ1-1; D is undetermined. Trimming took 7 bases from V and 4 from J, leaving 13 bases between them. CDR1 is SNHLY and CDR2 is FYNNEI in the germline V gene. The length of the CDR3 is 13 residues. CDR3 nucleotide sequence: TGTGCCAGCAATAGAGGGTTGGTCACTGAAGCTTTCTTT. It translates to CASNRGLVTEAFF.

The chain links TRBV6-5 to TRBJ1-4, with no clear D. The CDR3 extends over 13 amino acids. The germline CDR1 and CDR2 sequences are MNHEY and SVGAGI. The V end lost 0 bases, the J end lost 12 bases, and 11 bases lay between the germline ends. This CDR3 is CASSYSTGEELFF. The CDR3 region has the DNA TGTGCCAGCAGTTACTCGACCGGGGAGGAACTGTTTTTT.

The J gene is TRBJ2-5, the V gene TRBV2; TRBD2 matches at 8 bases. Germline V CDR1 and CDR2: SNHLY, FYNNEI. The CDR3 loop spans 14 amino acids. Trimming at V came to 8 bases and at J to 1 base, leaving 6 bases not matched to a gene. The CDR3 coding sequence is TGTGCCAGCCGACTAGCGACGGTCCAAGAGACCCAGTACTTC. Its translation: CASRLATVQETQYF.

The chain recombines TRBV28 with TRBJ1-6, with a weak D call TRBD1 (6 bases). The CDR3 is 16 residues long. Trimming removed 8 bases from V and 7 bases from J, with 21 bases in between. Germline CDR1 reads MDHEN; CDR2 reads SYDVKM. In DNA, the CDR3 is TGTGCCAGCTCGACACACAGGGTAATCGAGAATTCACCCCTCCACTTT. Its protein product is CASSTHRVIENSPLHF.

V and J are TRBV4-3 and TRBJ2-5, with 9 nucleotides matching TRBD2. The CDR3 length is 16 residues. Germline values: CDR1 LGHNA, CDR2 YSLEER. The V gene end was trimmed by 4 bases and the J gene end by 5 bases; junction bases not matched to a gene: 11. This CDR3 is CASSLTGTSRAETQYF. In DNA, the CDR3 is TGCGCCAGCAGCCTCACCGGGACTAGCCGGGCGGAGACCCAGTACTTC.

The rearrangement links TRBV5-1 to TRBJ1-2, with D perhaps matching TRBD1 (5 bases). The CDR3 is made up of 15 amino acids. Trimming stripped 5 bases from V and 0 bases from J, with 14 bases between. Germline V lookup: CDR1 SGHRS, CDR2 YFSETQ. CDR3 sequence (DNA): TGCGCCAGCAGACTTGAGTGGGGGACTAACTATGGCTACACCTTC. Amino acid sequence: CASRLEWGTNYGYTF.

This sequence joins TRBV9 and TRBJ2-5; TRBD1 is a possible D gene (5 bases). CDR1 SGDLS and CDR2 YYNGEE come from the germline V gene. This CDR3 has 16 amino acids. V lost 4 bases, J lost 5 bases, and 21 bases lay in between. The CDR3 bases are TGTGCCAGCAGCCCGCAGGTTGCTGGGGCCGGCGAGACCCAGTACTTC. Translated, it gives CASSPQVAGAGETQYF. The complete variable domain, with remaining parts taken from reference TRBV9 and TRBJ2-5, reads DSGVTQTPKHLITATGQRVTLRCSPRSGDLSVYWYQQSLDQGLQFLIQYYNGEERAKGNILERFSAQQFPDLHSELNLSSLELGDSALYFCASSPQVAGAGETQYFGPGTRLLVL.

CDR3 residues: CAISEPWTSSYNEQFF. CDR3 coding DNA: TGTGCCATCAGTGAGCCTTGGACTAGCTCCTACAATGAGCAGTTCTTC. The rearrangement joins TRBV10-3 to TRBJ2-1; 7 bases are a match to TRBD2. The CDR3 runs 16 residues. Germline V lookup: CDR1 ENHRY, CDR2 SYGVKD. The J segment lost 0 bases and the V segment lost 2 bases, leaving 4 bases of the junction unmatched.

The chain is built from TRBV4-2 and TRBJ2-1; no definite D call. Germline V gene lookup returns CDR1 LGHNA and CDR2 YNFKEQ. The germline V and J ends were trimmed by 1 base and 3 bases, with 7 bases remaining between them. This CDR3 has 14 residues. CDR3 sequence: CASSQVTDYNEQFF. The CDR3 region has the DNA TGTGCCAGCAGCCAAGTGACGGACTACAATGAGCAGTTCTTC.